This TCR beta chain is from a study of T cells after posttransplantation cyclophosphamide. As regards this clone: Its antigen remains unidentified.

Methotrexate plus calcineurin inhibitor accompanied controls' myeloablative marrow transplants; sampling was 1 year later. The table came from immunoSEQ multiplex PCR; TCRdb's copy has only in-frame clones and leaves some out. The data contain some 15,000 clones, approximately 81% of them singletons. Study results and limitations: Recipient CMV seropositivity and CMV reactivation strongly tracked TRB clonality. TRB overlap between skin or GI tissue T cells and blood was limited. Later blood repertoires were often dominated by clones from the donor CD8+ memory compartment.

CDR3 length: 15 residues. CDR1 MNHEY and CDR2 SVGAGI come from the germline V gene. V shed 6 bases and J 6 bases; nucleotides not matched to a gene: 13. Source: PBMCs, taken 441 days after allogeneic stem cell transplant with calcineurin inhibitor and methotrexate. V and J are TRBV6-5 and TRBJ1-1; 7 nucleotides align to TRBD1. This TCR derives from a male patient younger than 45 who received an allogeneic stem cell transplant from an unrelated donor, was CMV-positive, and had acute and chronic GVHD. Some T cells may be provided by the graft donor. This CDR3 reads CASRPRDRAVAEAFF. The CDR3 DNA reads as TGTGCCAGCAGACCCAGAGACAGGGCAGTAGCTGAAGCTTTCTTT.